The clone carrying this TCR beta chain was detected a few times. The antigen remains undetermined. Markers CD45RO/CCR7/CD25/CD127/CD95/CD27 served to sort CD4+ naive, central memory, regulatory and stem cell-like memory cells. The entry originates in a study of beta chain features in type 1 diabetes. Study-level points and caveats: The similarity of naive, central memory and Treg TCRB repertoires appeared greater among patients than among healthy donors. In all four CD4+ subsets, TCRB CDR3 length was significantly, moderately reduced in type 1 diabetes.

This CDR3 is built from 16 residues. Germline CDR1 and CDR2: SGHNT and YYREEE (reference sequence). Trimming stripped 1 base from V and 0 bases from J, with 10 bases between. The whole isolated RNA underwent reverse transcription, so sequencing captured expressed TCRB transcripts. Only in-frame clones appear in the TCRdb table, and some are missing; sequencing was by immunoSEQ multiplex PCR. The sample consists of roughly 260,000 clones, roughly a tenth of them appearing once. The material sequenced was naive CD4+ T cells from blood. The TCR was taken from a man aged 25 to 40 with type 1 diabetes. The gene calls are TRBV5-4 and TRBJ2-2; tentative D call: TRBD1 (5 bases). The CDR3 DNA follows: TGTGCCAGCAGCTTGTTAGGGGCTTCGAACACCGGGGAGCTGTTTTTT. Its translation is CASSLLGASNTGELFF.